The T cell receptor (beta chain) described here comes from a study of CD8+ T cells in alopecia areata. Details on this clone: Its matching antigen is unknown. One junction end disagrees with the germline gene, perhaps due to a read error.

Notes on the study in general: Clonality exceeded that of normal scalp in lesional scalp, most notably in alopecia totalis/universalis.

Reverse transcription of extracted RNA yielded cDNA, which provided the sequencing template. Produced via immunoSEQ multiplex PCR; TCRdb's table is partial and in-frame only. The sample records about 120,000 clones, less than 80% being singletons. The CDR3 runs 11 residues. Germline V gives CDR1 SQVTM, CDR2 ANQGSEA. Cell sorting on a FACSAria was used to separate CD4+ and CD8+ T cells from the PBMCs. Sequencing input: CD4+ T cells sorted from blood. This clonotype originated in a human donor in good health. V and J are TRBV29-1 and TRBJ1-2, with D perhaps TRBD1 (5 bases). The CDR3 nucleotides read TGCAGCGTTGAATATCGACAGCGTCCGATCTTC. It codes for CSVEYRQRPIF. The full variable domain, with the rest looked up from reference TRBV29-1 and TRBJ1-2, is SAVISQKPSRDICQRGTSLTIQCQVDSQVTMMFWYRQQPGQSLTLIATANQGSEATYESGFVIDKFPISRPNLTFSTLTVSNMSPEDSSIYLCSVEYRQRPIFGSGTRLTVV.